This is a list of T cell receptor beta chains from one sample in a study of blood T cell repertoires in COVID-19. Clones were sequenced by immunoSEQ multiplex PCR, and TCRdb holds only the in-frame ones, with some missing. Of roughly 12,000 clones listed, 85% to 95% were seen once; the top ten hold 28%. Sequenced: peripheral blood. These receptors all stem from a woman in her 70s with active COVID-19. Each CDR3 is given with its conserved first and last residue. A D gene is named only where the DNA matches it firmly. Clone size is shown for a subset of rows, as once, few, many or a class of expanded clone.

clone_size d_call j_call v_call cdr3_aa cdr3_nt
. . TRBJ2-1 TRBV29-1 CSVGQTTYNEQFF TGCAGCGTAGGACAGACCACCTACAATGAGCAGTTCTTC
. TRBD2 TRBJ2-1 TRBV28 CASSYPLAGDAPEQFF TGTGCCAGCAGTTATCCACTAGCGGGAGACGCCCCGGAGCAGTTCTTC
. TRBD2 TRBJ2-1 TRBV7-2 CASSLTSGASYNEQFF TGTGCCAGCAGCTTAACTAGCGGGGCCAGCTACAATGAGCAGTTCTTC
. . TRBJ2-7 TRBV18 CASSPPQGRAYEQYF TGTGCCAGCTCACCACCACAGGGTCGGGCCTACGAGCAGTACTTC
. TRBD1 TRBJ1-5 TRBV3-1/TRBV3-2 CASSLGTGDGPQHF TGTGCCAGCAGCCTCGGGACAGGGGATGGGCCCCAGCATTTT
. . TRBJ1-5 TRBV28 CASSSGTKNQPQHF TGTGCCAGCAGTTCCGGGACAAAGAATCAGCCCCAGCATTTT
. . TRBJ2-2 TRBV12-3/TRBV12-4 CASSVIGTGELFF TGTGCCAGCAGTGTTATCGGGACCGGGGAGCTGTTTTTT
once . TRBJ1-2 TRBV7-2 CASSLALPGQGSGYTF TGTGCCAGCAGCTTAGCTCTCCCCGGGCAGGGCAGCGGCTACACCTTC
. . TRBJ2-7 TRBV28 CASSFGLRSYEQYF TGTGCCAGCAGTTTCGGACTCCGGAGCTACGAGCAGTACTTC
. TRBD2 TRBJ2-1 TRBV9 CASSVSGNSYNEQFF TGTGCCAGCAGCGTTAGCGGGAACTCCTACAATGAGCAGTTCTTC
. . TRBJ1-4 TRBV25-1 CASSFTGTANEKLFF TGTGCCAGCAGTTTTACAGGGACGGCTAATGAAAAACTGTTTTTT
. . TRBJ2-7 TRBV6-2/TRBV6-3 CASSSSSYEQYF TGTGCCAGCAGCTCGAGCTCCTACGAGCAGTACTTC
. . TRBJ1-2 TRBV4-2 CASSQETYSKDYGYTF TGTGCCAGCAGCCAAGAAACCTACAGTAAAGACTATGGCTACACCTTC
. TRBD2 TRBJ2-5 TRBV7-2 CASSTPTSGSETQYF TGTGCCAGCAGCACCCCGACTAGCGGGAGTGAGACCCAGTACTTC
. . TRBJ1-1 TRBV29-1 CSVLHRAGYDTEAFF TGCAGCGTCCTACACAGGGCAGGGTACGACACTGAAGCTTTCTTT
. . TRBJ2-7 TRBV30 CAWSVASYEQYF TGTGCCTGGAGTGTAGCCTCCTACGAGCAGTACTTC
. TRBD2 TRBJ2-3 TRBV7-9 CASSPPTSGRALTDTQYF TGTGCCAGCAGCCCCCCGACTAGCGGGAGGGCCTTAACAGATACGCAGTATTTT
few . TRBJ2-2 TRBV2 CASSAQGNPNTGELFF TGTGCCAGCAGTGCCCAGGGGAACCCGAACACCGGGGAGCTGTTTTTT
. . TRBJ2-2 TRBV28 CASSLTRGVTGELFF TGTGCCAGCAGTTTAACCAGGGGGGTCACCGGGGAGCTGTTTTTT
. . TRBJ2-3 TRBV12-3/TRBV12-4 CASSPTGTDTQYF TGTGCCAGCAGCCCAACAGGGACAGATACGCAGTATTTT
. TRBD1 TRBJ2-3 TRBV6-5 CASTNPGQDGTQYF TGTGCCAGCACCAACCCGGGACAGGATGGAACGCAGTATTTT
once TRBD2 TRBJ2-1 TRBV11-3 CASSLVAPGLAGNEQFF TGTGCCAGCAGCTTAGTAGCTCCGGGACTAGCGGGAAATGAGCAGTTCTTC
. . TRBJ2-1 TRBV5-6 CASSLGHGQSYNEQFF TGTGCCAGCAGCTTGGGCCATGGGCAGTCCTACAATGAGCAGTTCTTC
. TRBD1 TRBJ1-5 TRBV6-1 CASSEEGQARWPQHF TGTGCCAGCAGTGAAGAGGGACAGGCCCGGTGGCCCCAGCATTTT
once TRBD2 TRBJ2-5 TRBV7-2 CASSPQREQYF TGTGCCAGCAGCCCCCAGCGGGAGCAGTACTTC
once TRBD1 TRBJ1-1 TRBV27 CASSRSTGLNTEAFF TGTGCCAGCAGCCGATCGACAGGGTTGAACACTGAAGCTTTCTTT
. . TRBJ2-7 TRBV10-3 CAISESRGITYEQYF TGTGCCATCAGTGAGTCCCGGGGTATTACCTACGAGCAGTACTTC
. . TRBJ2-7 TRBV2 CASSDPGMAPYF TGTGCCAGCAGTGACCCCGGGATGGCCCCGTACTTC
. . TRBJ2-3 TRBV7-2 CASSPAVGRTDTQYF TGTGCCAGCAGCCCAGCCGTTGGGCGAACAGATACGCAGTATTTT
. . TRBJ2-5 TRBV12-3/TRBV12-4 CASISGYQETQYF TGTGCCAGCATTTCAGGGTACCAAGAGACCCAGTACTTC
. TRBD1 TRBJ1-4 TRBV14 CASSQVGQGSKGEKLFF TGTGCCAGCAGCCAAGTTGGACAGGGGTCAAAGGGTGAAAAACTGTTTTTT
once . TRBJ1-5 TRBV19 CASSRTADQPQHF TGTGCCAGTAGCCGGACAGCTGATCAGCCCCAGCATTTT
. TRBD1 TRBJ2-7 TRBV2 CASSSTGTGISEQYF TGTGCCAGCAGCTCGACCGGGACAGGAATCTCCGAGCAGTACTTC
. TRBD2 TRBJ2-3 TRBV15 CATGGTRGADTQYF TGTGCCACCGGCGGGACTAGGGGAGCAGATACGCAGTATTTT
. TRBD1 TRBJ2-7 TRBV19 CASSMTGGPYEQYF TGTGCCAGTAGTATGACAGGGGGTCCCTACGAGCAGTACTTC
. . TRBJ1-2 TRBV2 CASSLKLLLYGYTF TGTGCCAGCAGTCTAAAACTGCTGCTCTATGGCTACACCTTC
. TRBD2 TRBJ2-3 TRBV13 CASSPGLAGRDTQYF TGTGCCAGCAGCCCGGGACTAGCGGGACGAGATACGCAGTATTTT
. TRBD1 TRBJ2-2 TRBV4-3 CASSHLPGQGNTGELFF TGCGCCAGCAGCCACTTACCGGGACAGGGGAACACCGGGGAGCTGTTTTTT
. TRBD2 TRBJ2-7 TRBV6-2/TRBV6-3 CASSTRPGLAGMYEQYF TGTGCCAGCAGTACTCGTCCGGGACTAGCGGGAATGTACGAGCAGTACTTC
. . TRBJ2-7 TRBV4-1 CASSQLRANPYEQYF TGCGCCAGCAGCCAATTGCGGGCCAACCCCTACGAGCAGTACTTC
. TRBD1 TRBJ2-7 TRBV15 CATSSHLTQGQGSYEQYF TGTGCCACCAGCAGTCACCTCACCCAGGGACAGGGGTCCTACGAGCAGTACTTC
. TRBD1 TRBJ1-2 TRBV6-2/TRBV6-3 CASSSRTGSYNYGYTF TGTGCCAGCAGTTCCCGGACAGGGTCCTATAACTATGGCTACACCTTC
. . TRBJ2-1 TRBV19 CASSMLSRDNEQFF TGTGCCAGTAGTATGCTTAGCAGGGACAATGAGCAGTTCTTC
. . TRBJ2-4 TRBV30 CAWSTTGTIQYF TGTGCCTGGAGTACGACCGGGACTATTCAGTACTTC
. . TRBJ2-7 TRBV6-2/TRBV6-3 CASSYLSTYEQYF TGTGCCAGCAGTTACCTCTCTACCTACGAGCAGTACTTC
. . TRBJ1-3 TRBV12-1 CASSWRVSGNTIYF TGTGCCAGCAGCTGGAGGGTTTCTGGAAACACCATATATTTT
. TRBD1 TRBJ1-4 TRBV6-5 CASRVTGGTNEKLFF TGTGCCAGCAGAGTAACAGGGGGCACTAATGAAAAACTGTTTTTT
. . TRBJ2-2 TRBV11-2 CASSLPWGGPGELFF TGTGCCAGCAGCTTACCCTGGGGGGGGCCCGGGGAGCTGTTTTTT
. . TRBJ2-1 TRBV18 CASSPLGQGLGNEQFF TGTGCCAGCTCACCCCTCGGGCAGGGCCTAGGAAATGAGCAGTTCTTC
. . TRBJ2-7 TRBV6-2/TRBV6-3 CASSLRGLRRVEQYF TGTGCCAGCAGCCTACGAGGACTACGGCGTGTAGAGCAGTACTTC
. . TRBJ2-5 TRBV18 CASSPRQGESETQYF TGTGCCAGCTCACCAAGGCAGGGTGAGAGTGAGACCCAGTACTTC
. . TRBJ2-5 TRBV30 CAWLPGGETQYF TGTGCCTGGCTACCTGGAGGAGAGACCCAGTACTTC
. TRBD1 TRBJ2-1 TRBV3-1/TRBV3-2 CASSPHRAGGDEQFF TGTGCCAGCAGCCCCCACAGGGCAGGGGGCGATGAGCAGTTCTTC
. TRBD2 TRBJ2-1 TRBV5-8 CASSLAGGPYTEQFF TGTGCCAGCAGCTTAGCGGGAGGGCCTTACACTGAGCAGTTCTTC
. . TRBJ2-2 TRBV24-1 CATSDPGWYGTGELFF TGTGCCACCAGTGATCCAGGGTGGTACGGGACCGGGGAGCTGTTTTTT
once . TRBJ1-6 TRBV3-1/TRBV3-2 CASSQFTGNSPLHF TGTGCCAGCAGCCAATTCACGGGGAATTCACCCCTCCACTTT
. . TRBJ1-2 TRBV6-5 CASTEGRYGYTF TGTGCCAGCACCGAGGGCCGCTATGGCTACACCTTC
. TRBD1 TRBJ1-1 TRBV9 CASSPEDRRNTEAFF TGTGCCAGCAGCCCAGAGGACAGGCGGAACACTGAAGCTTTCTTT
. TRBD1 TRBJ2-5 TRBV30 CAWSGGGQGYETQYF TGTGCCTGGAGTGGAGGTGGACAGGGCTACGAGACCCAGTACTTC